Presented here are 18 T cell receptor beta chains from one specimen sequenced in a study of blood T cell repertoires in COVID-19. TCRdb's copy holds only in-frame clones and misses some; the assay was immunoSEQ multiplex PCR. The table has some 80,000 clones, roughly 78% seen once; the top ten hold about a third. The sequencing input was peripheral blood. These receptors came from a man between 60 and 70 years old with COVID-19, enrolled during active disease.

CDR3 protein: CAGGGSGEGEQYF. As DNA, the CDR3 is TGTGCCGGCGGAGGTAGCGGGGAAGGCGAGCAGTACTTC. The chain links TRBV30 to TRBJ2-7; 8 bases align to TRBD2. J lost 6 bases, V lost 8 bases, and 12 bases had no gene match. The CDR3 has 13 residues. Per the germline V gene, CDR1 is GTSNPN and CDR2 is SVGIG (reference sequence).

This clone is a singleton in its sample. The rearrangement joins TRBV7-9 to TRBJ2-1, with TRBD2 matching over 14 bases. The V segment lost 5 bases and the J segment 10 bases; nucleotides outside the gene matches: 4. CDR1 SEHNR and CDR2 FQNEAQ come from the germline V gene (reference sequence). The CDR3 contains 14 residues. In DNA, the CDR3 is TGTGCCAGCAGCGCGGGACTAGCGGGGGAGGAGCAGTTCTTC. Its translation: CASSAGLAGEEQFF.

The chain has TRBV7-8 and TRBJ2-1; the match to TRBD2 covers 10 bases. The CDR3 totals 18 residues. V lost 2 bases and J lost 6; bases outside the gene matches: 13. Germline loops: CDR1 SGHVS, CDR2 FQNEAQ. Here the CDR3 reads CASSLSLLAGVGSNEQFF. The CDR3, as DNA: TGTGCCAGCAGCTTATCCCTCCTAGCGGGAGTAGGGAGCAATGAGCAGTTCTTC.

This chain uses TRBV2 with TRBJ2-3; 10 bases line up with TRBD2. Germline values: CDR1 SNHLY, CDR2 FYNNEI. V lost 5 bases, J lost 4 bases, and 12 bases stayed unmatched. The CDR3 has 17 residues. CDR3 loop: CASSPDLGAGGSDTQYF. Here the CDR3 DNA reads TGTGCCAGCAGTCCGGACCTGGGAGCGGGGGGGTCAGATACGCAGTATTTT.

The chain joins TRBV4-2 to TRBJ1-1; D gene uncertain. This CDR3 is 16 amino acids long. Deletions cut 1 base from V and 3 bases from J, with 15 bases between. The germline V gene encodes CDR1 LGHNA and CDR2 YNFKEQ. CDR3 sequence reads: CASSQAGSREDTEAFF. CDR3 sequence (DNA): TGTGCCAGCAGCCAAGCAGGCTCTCGGGAGGACACTGAAGCTTTCTTT.

The chain uses TRBV5-1 and TRBJ2-7; a weak D match, TRBD1 (5 bases). V lost 0 bases, J lost 3 bases, and 16 bases lay in between. CDR1 and CDR2 (germline): SGHRS, YFSETQ. The length of the CDR3 is 16 residues. CDR3 protein: CASSLALLQANYEQYF. CDR3 DNA sequence: TGCGCCAGCAGCTTGGCCCTTTTACAGGCTAACTACGAGCAGTACTTC.

J is TRBJ2-7 and V is TRBV7-2; maybe TRBD2 (6 bases). The CDR3 has 17 amino acids. Germline-derived CDR1 and CDR2 are SGHTA and FQGNSA. The V gene lost 5 bases and the J gene lost 2 bases, with 22 bases spanning the gap. The CDR3 DNA reads as TGTGCCAGCAGCACCCCAAACGGGACTCTGGGGGCCTACGAGCAGTACTTC. It specifies CASSTPNGTLGAYEQYF.

The chain has TRBV5-1 and TRBJ2-3; D remains unclear. V lost 0 bases, J lost 2 bases, and 10 bases lay in between. The germline gives CDR1 SGHRS, CDR2 YFSETQ. The CDR3 totals 15 residues. CDR3 in amino acids: CASSLAAGYTDTQYF. In nucleotides, the CDR3 is TGCGCCAGCAGCTTGGCCGCCGGGTACACAGATACGCAGTATTTT.

The rearrangement uses TRBV5-5 and TRBJ2-2; 9 bases match TRBD1. CDR3 size: 15 residues. V shed 3 bases and J 6 bases; nucleotides not matched to a gene: 6. The germline gives CDR1 SGHKS, CDR2 YYEKEE (reference sequence). The CDR3 reads CASSWTGEGSGELFF. In DNA, the CDR3 is TGTGCCAGCAGCTGGACAGGGGAGGGGTCCGGGGAGCTGTTTTTT.

CDR3 DNA: TGTGCCAGCAGCTTGGAGGGGTCAGGAAGGGAGACCCAGTACTTC. It specifies CASSLEGSGRETQYF. The chain joins TRBV5-6 to TRBJ2-5; weak D call: TRBD1 (5 bases). The CDR3 sequence is 15 residues long. Germline assignment: CDR1 SGHDT and CDR2 YYEEEE. V was trimmed by 0 bases and J by 5 bases, leaving 14 bases between them.

The rearrangement joins TRBV7-8 to TRBJ2-3; D perhaps matches TRBD2 (5 bases). From germline, CDR1 is SGHVS and CDR2 FQNEAQ. The length of the CDR3 is 15 residues. V was shortened by 0 bases and J by 2 bases, with 9 bases between the two germline ends. CDR3 loop: CASSLALAPTDTQYF. The CDR3 coding sequence is TGTGCCAGCAGCTTAGCCCTAGCCCCCACAGATACGCAGTATTTT.

The genes are TRBV19 and TRBJ2-5, with TRBD1 matching over 8 bases. Germline loops: CDR1 LNHDA, CDR2 SQIVND (reference sequence). This CDR3 has 13 residues. The J segment lost 7 bases and the V segment lost 4 bases, leaving 5 bases of the junction unmatched. In DNA, the CDR3 is TGTGCCAGTAGTACCGGACAGGGAGGGACCCAGTACTTC. Protein product: CASSTGQGGTQYF.

The chain recombines TRBV18 with TRBJ1-1; possibly TRBD1 for D (5 bases). Trimming left V 1 base short and J 5 bases short, with 11 bases between. The germline V gene encodes CDR1 KGHSH and CDR2 LQKENI. The CDR3 has 14 residues. As DNA, the CDR3 is TGTGCCAGCTCACCACAGGGGCTGCGAACTGAAGCTTTCTTT. Its translation is CASSPQGLRTEAFF.

The chain carries TRBV5-4 and TRBJ2-1, with TRBD1 matching 8 bases. The J segment lost 7 bases and the V segment lost 3 bases, leaving 9 bases of the junction unmatched. This CDR3 is 15 amino acids long. CDR1 SGHNT and CDR2 YYREEE come from the germline V gene (reference sequence). The CDR3 protein is CASSSGQGRRNEQFF. CDR3 DNA sequence: TGTGCCAGCAGCTCTGGACAGGGCCGGAGAAATGAGCAGTTCTTC.

The genes are TRBV4-3 and TRBJ1-2; 8 bases are a match to TRBD1. CDR1 LGHNA and CDR2 YSLEER come from the germline V gene. The CDR3 is 15 amino acids. The ends lost 0 bases at V and 4 bases at J; junction bases unmatched: 4. CDR3 sequence: CASSQEGQGGYGYTF. The DNA of the CDR3 is TGCGCCAGCAGCCAAGAAGGACAGGGCGGCTATGGCTACACCTTC.

CDR3 in DNA: TGTGCCAGCAGTTTGAGTCAGGCGAGGAGGGAAGGGGAGCTGTTTTTT. Encoded protein: CASSLSQARREGELFF. The J gene is TRBJ2-2, the V gene TRBV28, with D possibly TRBD2 on 6 matching bases. Deletions cut 3 bases from V and 8 bases from J, with 19 bases between. There are 16 residues in the CDR3. The germline gives CDR1 MDHEN, CDR2 SYDVKM.

The rearrangement links TRBV7-3 to TRBJ2-2, with TRBD1 matching over 8 bases. This CDR3 has 17 amino acids. V shed 5 bases, J shed 5 bases, and the junction held 13 bases outside the gene matches. Germline lookup yields CDR1 SGHTA and CDR2 FQGTGA. The CDR3 sequence is CASSPTPDRARTGELFF. CDR3 bases: TGTGCCAGCAGCCCAACGCCGGACAGGGCTAGAACCGGGGAGCTGTTTTTT. Full variable domain (outside the CDR3, taken from reference TRBV7-3 and TRBJ2-2): GAGVSQTPSNKVTEKGKYVELRCDPISGHTALYWYRQSLGQGPEFLIYFQGTGAADDSGLPNDRFFAVRPEGSVSTLKIQRTERGDSAVYLCASSPTPDRARTGELFFGEGSRLTVL.

The gene calls are TRBV9 and TRBJ2-1; 14 nucleotides match TRBD2. Looked up from germline, CDR1 is SGDLS and CDR2 is YYNGEE. J was trimmed by 0 bases and V by 2 bases; bases with no gene match: 4. The CDR3 totals 18 residues. Written as DNA, the CDR3 is TGTGCCAGCAGCGTGGGACTAGCGGGAGCCCTCTCCTACAATGAGCAGTTCTTC. This codes for CASSVGLAGALSYNEQFF. The entire variable domain, with the rest obtained from reference TRBV9 and TRBJ2-1, is as follows: DSGVTQTPKHLITATGQRVTLRCSPRSGDLSVYWYQQSLDQGLQFLIQYYNGEERAKGNILERFSAQQFPDLHSELNLSSLELGDSALYFCASSVGLAGALSYNEQFFGPGTRLTVL.